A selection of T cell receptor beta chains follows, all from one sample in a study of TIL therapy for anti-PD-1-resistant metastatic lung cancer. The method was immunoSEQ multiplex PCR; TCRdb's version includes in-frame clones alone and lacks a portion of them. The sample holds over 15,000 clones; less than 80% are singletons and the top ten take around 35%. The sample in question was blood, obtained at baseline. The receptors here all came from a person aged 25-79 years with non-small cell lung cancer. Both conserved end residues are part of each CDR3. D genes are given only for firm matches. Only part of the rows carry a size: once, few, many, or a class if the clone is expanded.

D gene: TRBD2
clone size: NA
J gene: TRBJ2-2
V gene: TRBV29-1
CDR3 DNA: TGCAGCGCTAAGAGCGGGAGTAGGACCGGGGAGCTGTTTTTT
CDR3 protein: CSAKSGSRTGELFF

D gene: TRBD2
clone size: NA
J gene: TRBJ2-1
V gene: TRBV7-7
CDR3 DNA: TGTGCTAGCAGCGATACGGTAGCGGGGGCAAATGAGCAGTTCTTC
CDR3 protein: CASSDTVAGANEQFF

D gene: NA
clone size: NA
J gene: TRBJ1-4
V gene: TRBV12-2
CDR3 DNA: TGTGCAAGTCGCCTAACCCCGACGCAGGAAAATGAAAAACTGTTTTTT
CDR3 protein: CASRLTPTQENEKLFF

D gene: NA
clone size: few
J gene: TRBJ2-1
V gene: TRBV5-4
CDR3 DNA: TGTGCCAGCAGCTGGGGTTGGGGGAGTTCCAATGAGCAGTTCTTC
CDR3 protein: CASSWGWGSSNEQFF

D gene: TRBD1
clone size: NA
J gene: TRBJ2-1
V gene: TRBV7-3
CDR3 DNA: TGTGCCAGCAGCTTGCCCGGGACAGGCAACTACAATGAGCAGTTCTTC
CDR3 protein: CASSLPGTGNYNEQFF

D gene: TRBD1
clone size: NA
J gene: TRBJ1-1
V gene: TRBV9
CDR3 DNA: TGTGCCAGCAGCGTCGAGGGACAGGGGAACACTGAAGCTTTCTTT
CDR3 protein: CASSVEGQGNTEAFF

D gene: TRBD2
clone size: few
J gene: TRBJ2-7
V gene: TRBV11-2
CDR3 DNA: TGTGCCAGCAGCCCTGAGGGCGGGGGGGCTCCCTACGAGCAGTACTTC
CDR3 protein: CASSPEGGGAPYEQYF

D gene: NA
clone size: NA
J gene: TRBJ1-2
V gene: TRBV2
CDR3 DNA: TGTGCCAGCAGTGAGCTGGGTACCTATGGCTACACCTTC
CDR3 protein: CASSELGTYGYTF

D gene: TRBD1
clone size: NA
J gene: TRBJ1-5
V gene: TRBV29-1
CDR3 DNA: TGCAGCGTTCTTACAGGGGGCGCGGGTCAGCCCCAGCATTTT
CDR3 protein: CSVLTGGAGQPQHF

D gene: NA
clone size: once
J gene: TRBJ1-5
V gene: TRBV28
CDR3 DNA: TGTGCCAGCACCCTTGGCGGAGGGTCCCCTCAGCCCCAGCATTTT
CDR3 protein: CASTLGGGSPQPQHF

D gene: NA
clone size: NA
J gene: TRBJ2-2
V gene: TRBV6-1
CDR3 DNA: TGTGCCAGCAGTAATGGCAGGGACGTCGGGGAGCTGTTTTTT
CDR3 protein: CASSNGRDVGELFF

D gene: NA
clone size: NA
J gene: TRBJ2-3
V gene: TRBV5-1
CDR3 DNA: TGCGCCAGCAGCCTGGAGGCAGTCGCTACGCAGTATTTT
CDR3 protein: CASSLEAVATQYF

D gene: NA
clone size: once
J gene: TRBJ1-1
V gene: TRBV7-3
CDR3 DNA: TGTGCCAGCAGCTCCTACACTGACACTGAAGCTTTCTTT
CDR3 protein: CASSSYTDTEAFF

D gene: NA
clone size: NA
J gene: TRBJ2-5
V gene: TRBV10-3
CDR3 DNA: TGTGCCGTCTGCGACAGGCCACGAGAGACCCAGTACTTC
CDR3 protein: CAVCDRPRETQYF